A single sample gave rise to the 5 T cell receptor beta chains below, sequenced in a study of graft-versus-host responses after intestinal transplantation. Method: immunoSEQ multiplex PCR; TCRdb's copy keeps in-frame clones and lacks some. The sample has tens of thousands of clones; approximately 89% are singletons. Sequencing was performed on PBMCs, taken less than 130 days after intestinal transplantation. These receptors all stem from a human patient who received an intestinal transplant, so some T cells may come from the graft donor.

The sample holds one count of this clone. The rearrangement uses TRBV5-6 and TRBJ1-4, with D possibly TRBD1 on 5 matching bases. The V and J ends lost 4 bases and 0 bases respectively, with 10 bases between them. The CDR3 length is 15 residues. Germline V CDR1 and CDR2: SGHDT, YYEEEE. The CDR3 protein is CASSEQGATNEKLFF. As DNA, the CDR3 is TGTGCCAGCAGCGAGCAGGGCGCAACTAATGAAAAACTGTTTTTT.

This chain links TRBV28 with TRBJ2-4, with D perhaps matching TRBD1 or TRBD2 (7 bases each). V lost 10 bases and J lost 8, with 12 bases in between. The CDR3 covers 11 residues. Germline CDR1 reads MDHEN; CDR2 reads SYDVKM. CDR3 sequence: CAIQGGDIQYF. Here the CDR3 DNA reads TGTGCCATCCAGGGGGGGGACATTCAGTACTTC.

The genes are TRBV6-4 and TRBJ2-5; 7 bases align to TRBD1. The CDR3 is 13 amino acids. After removal of 6 bases from V and 3 bases from J, the junction contained 4 bases not matched to a gene. CDR1 is MRHNA, CDR2 SNTAGT, per germline. The DNA for the CDR3 is TGTGCCAGCAGAGAAGACAGGGAAGAGACCCAGTACTTC. Protein: CASREDREETQYF.

The gene calls are TRBV5-4 and TRBJ2-3; D may be TRBD1 (6 bases). Trimming shortened V by 0 bases and J by 5 bases, and 13 bases separated the two germline ends. The CDR3 sequence is 15 residues long. Germline V gene lookup returns CDR1 SGHNT and CDR2 YYREEE (reference sequence). The CDR3 loop reads CASSLGGRSGDTQYF. CDR3 nucleotides: TGTGCCAGCAGCTTGGGGGGGCGTTCAGGAGATACGCAGTATTTT.

This clone was seen a single time. The chain couples TRBV27 to TRBJ1-6; weak D call: TRBD1 (5 bases). The CDR3 is 14 amino acids. In germline, CDR1 is MNHEY, CDR2 SMNVEV (reference sequence). V lost 10 bases to trimming and J lost 7 bases, with 17 bases between them. CDR3: CATSGWGDNSPLHF. The CDR3, as DNA: TGTGCCACCTCGGGCTGGGGGGACAATTCACCCCTCCACTTT.